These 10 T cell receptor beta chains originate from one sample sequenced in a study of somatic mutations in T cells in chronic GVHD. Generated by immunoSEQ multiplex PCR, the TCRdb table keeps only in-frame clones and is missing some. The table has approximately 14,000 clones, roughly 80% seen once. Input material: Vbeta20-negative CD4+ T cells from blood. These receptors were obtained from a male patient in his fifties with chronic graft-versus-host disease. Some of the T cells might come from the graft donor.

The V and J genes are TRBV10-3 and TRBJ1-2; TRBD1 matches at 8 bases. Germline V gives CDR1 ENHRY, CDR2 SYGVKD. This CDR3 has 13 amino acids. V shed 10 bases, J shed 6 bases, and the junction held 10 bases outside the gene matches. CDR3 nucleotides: TGTGCCACCAGGGAGGGACAGGTGGATGGCTACACCTTC. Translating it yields CATREGQVDGYTF.

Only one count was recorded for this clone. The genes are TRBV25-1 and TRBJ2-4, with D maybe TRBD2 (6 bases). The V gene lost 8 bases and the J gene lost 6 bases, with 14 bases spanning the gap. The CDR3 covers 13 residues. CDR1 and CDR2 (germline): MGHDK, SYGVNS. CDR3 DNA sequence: TGTGCCAGCCGCCCGGGAGACAGAAACATTCAGTACTTC. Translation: CASRPGDRNIQYF.

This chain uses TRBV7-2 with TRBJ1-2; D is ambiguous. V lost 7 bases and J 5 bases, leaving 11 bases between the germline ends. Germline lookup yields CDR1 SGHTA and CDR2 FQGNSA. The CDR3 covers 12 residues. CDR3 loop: CASTLRYYGYTF. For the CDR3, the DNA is TGTGCCAGCACACTACGCTATTATGGCTACACCTTC.

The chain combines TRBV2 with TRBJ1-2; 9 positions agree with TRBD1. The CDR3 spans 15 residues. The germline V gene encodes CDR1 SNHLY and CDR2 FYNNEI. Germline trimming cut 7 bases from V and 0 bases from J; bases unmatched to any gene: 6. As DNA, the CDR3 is TGTGCCAGCAAGGGACAGGGAGAGGCTAACTATGGCTACACCTTC. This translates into CASKGQGEANYGYTF.

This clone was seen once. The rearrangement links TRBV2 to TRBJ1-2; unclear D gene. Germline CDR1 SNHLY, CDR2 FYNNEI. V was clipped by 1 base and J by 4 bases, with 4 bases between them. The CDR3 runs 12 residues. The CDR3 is CASSEGAYGYTF. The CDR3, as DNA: TGTGCCAGCAGTGAAGGAGCCTATGGCTACACCTTC.

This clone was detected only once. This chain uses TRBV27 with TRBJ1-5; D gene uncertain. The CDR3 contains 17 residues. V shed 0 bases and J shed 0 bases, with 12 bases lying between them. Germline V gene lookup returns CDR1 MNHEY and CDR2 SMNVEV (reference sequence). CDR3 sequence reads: CASSLSRAQISNQPQHF. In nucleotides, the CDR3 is TGTGCCAGCAGTTTATCGAGGGCCCAGATTAGCAATCAGCCCCAGCATTTT.

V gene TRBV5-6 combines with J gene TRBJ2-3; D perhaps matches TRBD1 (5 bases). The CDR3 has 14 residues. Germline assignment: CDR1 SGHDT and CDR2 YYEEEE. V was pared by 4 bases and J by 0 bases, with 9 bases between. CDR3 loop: CASSETVSTDTQYF. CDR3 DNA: TGTGCCAGCAGCGAGACAGTCAGCACAGATACGCAGTATTTT.

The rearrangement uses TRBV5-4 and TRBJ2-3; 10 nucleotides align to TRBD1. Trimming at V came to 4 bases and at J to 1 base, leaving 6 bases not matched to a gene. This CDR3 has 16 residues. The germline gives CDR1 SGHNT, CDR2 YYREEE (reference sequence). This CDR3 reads CASSTTGQGGTDTQYF. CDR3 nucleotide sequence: TGTGCCAGCAGCACCACAGGACAGGGGGGCACAGATACGCAGTATTTT.

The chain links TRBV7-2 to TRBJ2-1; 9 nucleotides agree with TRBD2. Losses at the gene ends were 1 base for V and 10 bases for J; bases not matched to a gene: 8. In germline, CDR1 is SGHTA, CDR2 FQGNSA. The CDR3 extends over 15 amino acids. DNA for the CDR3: TGTGCCAGCAGCTTAGTGGCGGGGGGGCAGGAGGAGCAGTTCTTC. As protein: CASSLVAGGQEEQFF. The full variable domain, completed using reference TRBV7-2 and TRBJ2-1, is GAGVSQSPSNKVTEKGKDVELRCDPISGHTALYWYRQSLGQGLEFLIYFQGNSAPDKSGLPSDRFSAERTGGSVSTLTIQRTQQEDSAVYLCASSLVAGGQEEQFFGPGTRLTVL.

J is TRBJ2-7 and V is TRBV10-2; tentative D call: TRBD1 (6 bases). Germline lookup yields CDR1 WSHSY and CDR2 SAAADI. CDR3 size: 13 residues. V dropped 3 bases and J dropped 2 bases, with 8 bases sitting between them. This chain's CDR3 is CASSEQGTYEQYF. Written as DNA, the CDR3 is TGCGCCAGCAGTGAACAGGGAACCTACGAGCAGTACTTC.